The 20 T cell receptor beta chains below were found in one sample sequenced in a study of T cells in Graves' hyperthyroidism and ophthalmopathy. TCR beta CDR3 regions were amplified from RNA transcripts. The HTBI primer set drove a first-round RT-PCR of the TCR CDR3. TCRdb reanalysed the multiplex PCR reads using MiXCR and keeps one entry per CDR3 protein. Of roughly 400,000 distinct CDR3 sequences in the sample, more than 13% were seen once. The sample consisted of blood. Receptors originate from a man aged 50 or older with Graves' ophthalmopathy.

The CDR3 DNA reads TGCAGCGTTGCGGGCAGGGGGGATAGCTACACCTTC. It is translated as CSVAGRGDSYTF. The V and J genes are TRBV29-1 and TRBJ1-2, with 7 positions matching TRBD1. Germline V gives CDR1 SQVTM, CDR2 ANQGSEA. V lost 4 bases to trimming and J lost 9 bases; unmatched junction nucleotides: 8. This CDR3 comprises 12 residues.

This clonotype was seen only a few times. Since a much larger clone is just one base distant, this may be a read error. The chain joins TRBV6-1 to TRBJ2-7; tentatively, D is TRBD2 (6 bases). The V end was cut by 9 bases, the J end by 0 bases, with 24 bases between. Germline V gene sequence: CDR1 MNHNS, CDR2 SASEGT. The CDR3 extends over 17 amino acids. This CDR3 is CASRESGALGTSYEQYF. CDR3 DNA sequence: TGTGCCAGTCGGGAGTCTGGGGCACTCGGCACCTCCTACGAGCAGTACTTC.

This chain links TRBV6-1 with TRBJ2-1; D is ambiguous. The germline V gene has CDR1 MNHNS and CDR2 SASEGT. Trimming cost V 4 bases and J 3 bases, with 13 bases left between them. The CDR3 spans 15 residues. The DNA of the CDR3 is TGTGCCAGCAGTGTGCAGAATTCAAACTACAATGAGCAGTTCTTC. As protein: CASSVQNSNYNEQFF.

This clonotype was detected many times. The chain couples TRBV13 to TRBJ1-1, with D hard to call. The germline gives CDR1 PRHDT, CDR2 FYEKMQ (reference sequence). This CDR3 comprises 14 residues. V was cut by 0 bases and J by 4 bases, with 9 bases left in between. The CDR3 bases are TGTGCCAGCAGCTTAGGTCGTATTGTCACTGAAGCTTTCTTT. Its translation: CASSLGRIVTEAFF.

V usage is TRBV29-1 and J usage is TRBJ2-1, with D possibly being TRBD2 (5 bases). Trimming removed 2 bases from V and 5 bases from J, with 10 bases in between. The CDR3 runs 13 residues. Looked up from germline, CDR1 is SQVTM and CDR2 is ANQGSEA. Here the CDR3 reads CSVERTRDNEQFF. DNA for the CDR3: TGCAGCGTTGAAAGAACTAGAGACAATGAGCAGTTCTTC.

The chain uses TRBV18 and TRBJ1-5; 12 nucleotides match TRBD1. V was pared by 3 bases and J by 2 bases, with 5 bases of the junction left unmatched. CDR3 length equals 17 residues. Germline lookup yields CDR1 KGHSH and CDR2 LQKENI. The CDR3, as DNA: TGTGCCAGCTCACCTGGGACAGGGGGCTTTGGCAATCAGCCCCAGCATTTT. Translated: CASSPGTGGFGNQPQHF.

Details on this clonotype: Its ends do not fully match the called genes, so a read error is possible. The chain couples TRBV7-7 to TRBJ2-7; tentatively, D is TRBD2 (6 bases). Germline values: CDR1 SSHAT, CDR2 FNYEAQ (reference sequence). The CDR3 covers 14 residues. CDR3 nucleotide sequence: TGTGCTAGCACCAACCCGCCGGGACTTCGCGAGCAGTACTTC. Translation: CASTNPPGLREQYF.

This clonotype came up a few times. This chain joins TRBV14 and TRBJ2-7; no clear D. The length of the CDR3 is 15 residues. CDR1 and CDR2 from the germline V gene are SGHDN and FVKESK. V lost 1 base and J 4 bases, leaving 14 bases between the germline ends. CDR3 bases: TGTGCCAGCAGCCAAGGCACTCGCTACCGGTACGAGCAGTACTTC. Translating gives CASSQGTRYRYEQYF.

This clonotype was seen a single time. This could be a read error, since a much larger clone is one nucleotide away. The CDR3 nucleotides are TGCAGCGTTCGGAGCTCCTACGAGCGGTACTTC. This gives the protein CSVRSSYERYF. The genes are TRBV29-1 and TRBJ2-7, with D unresolved. The CDR3 runs 11 residues. The germline CDR1 and CDR2 sequences are SQVTM and ANQGSEA.

The chain couples TRBV3-1 to TRBJ1-1; D is unresolved. The CDR3 length is 13 residues. Germline values: CDR1 LGHDT, CDR2 YNNKEL (reference sequence). V dropped 7 bases and J dropped 1 base, with 10 bases sitting between them. The CDR3: CASNSWGNTEAFF. The CDR3 DNA reads TGTGCCAGCAATTCGTGGGGGAACACTGAAGCTTTCTTT. Complete variable domain (other parts from reference TRBV3-1 and TRBJ1-1): DTAVSQTPKYLVTQMGNDKSIKCEQNLGHDTMYWYKQDSKKFLKIMFSYNNKELIINETVPNRFSPKSPDKAHLNLHINSLELGDSAVYFCASNSWGNTEAFFGQGTRLTVV.

The rearrangement uses TRBV29-1 and TRBJ2-3, with 7 bases lining up with TRBD1. The CDR3 runs 11 residues. The germline gives CDR1 SQVTM, CDR2 ANQGSEA. J gave up 12 bases and V 1 base, and 4 bases lay outside the gene matches. The CDR3 protein is CSVEGRGIQYF. In DNA, the CDR3 is TGCAGCGTTGAAGGCAGGGGGATTCAGTATTTT.

CDR3 residues: CASSIGPVGVSNQPQHF. As DNA, the CDR3 is TGTGCCAGTAGTATAGGGCCAGTAGGGGTTAGCAATCAGCCCCAGCATTTT. The chain carries TRBV19 and TRBJ1-5; D perhaps matches TRBD1 (5 bases). Germline CDR1 reads LNHDA; CDR2 reads SQIVND (reference sequence). V lost 1 base and J 0 bases, leaving 13 bases between the germline ends. The CDR3 has 17 residues.

With respect to this clonotype: Compared with germline, one end of the junction differs, possibly owing to a read error. The chain joins TRBV12-3 or TRBV12-4 to TRBJ1-5; D uncertain. The CDR3 loop spans 13 amino acids. CDR3 in amino acids: CASSLSSKQPQHF. DNA for the CDR3: TGTGCCAGCAGTTTATCCAGCAAGCAGCCCCAGCATTTT.

This clonotype came up a few times. The V call is TRBV19, the J call TRBJ2-1; 9 bases map to TRBD2. The CDR3 contains 13 residues. Germline V gene lookup returns CDR1 LNHDA and CDR2 SQIVND (reference sequence). V was pared by 5 bases and J by 8 bases, with 4 bases of the junction left unmatched. The CDR3 coding sequence is TGTGCCAGTAGTGGCGGGAGGGGCGATGAGCAGTTCTTC. Translated: CASSGGRGDEQFF.

This clonotype was seen ten or more times. The J gene is TRBJ2-2, the V gene TRBV3-1; D remains ambiguous. V was shortened by 1 base and J by 9 bases, with 6 bases between the two germline ends. The CDR3 runs to 12 residues. Germline V gene sequence: CDR1 LGHDT, CDR2 YNNKEL (reference sequence). CDR3 nucleotide sequence: TGTGCCAGCAGCCAAGTCGTCCGGGAGCTGTTTTTT. It translates to CASSQVVRELFF.

This clonotype was observed a handful of times. The J gene is TRBJ2-4, the V gene TRBV6-5; tentative D call: TRBD2 (6 bases). Germline V gene data show CDR1 as MNHEY and CDR2 as SVGAGI. Trimming left V 2 bases short and J 8 bases short, with 10 bases between. The CDR3 contains 13 residues. CDR3 DNA sequence: TGTGCCAGCAGTTACGGGGAGGCGGACATTCAGTACTTC. Residues: CASSYGEADIQYF.

The chain carries TRBV27 and TRBJ2-1, with D perhaps TRBD1 (5 bases). The CDR3 is 18 residues long. Germline V gene sequence: CDR1 MNHEY, CDR2 SMNVEV (reference sequence). Trimming removed 7 bases from V and 4 bases from J, with 26 bases in between. CDR3 sequence (DNA): TGTGCCAGCACCCTCAAGGGGTCGGCTAATAAAGATTACAATGAGCAGTTCTTC. This encodes CASTLKGSANKDYNEQFF.

This clonotype has only a few counts. The chain uses TRBV20-1 and TRBJ1-5; 8 bases are shared with TRBD1. CDR1 is DFQATT, CDR2 SNEGSKA, per germline (reference sequence). The V segment lost 5 bases and the J segment 3 bases; nucleotides outside the gene matches: 6. The CDR3 extends over 14 amino acids. The CDR3 reads CSARTTGANQPQHF. Here the CDR3 DNA reads TGCAGTGCTCGTACGACAGGGGCCAATCAGCCCCAGCATTTT.

As for this clonotype: Just one base apart from a much larger clone, this may be a read error. The CDR3 here is CAGSIQGEQPQHF. The CDR3, as DNA: TGTGCCGGTAGTATACAGGGGGAACAGCCCCAGCATTTT. The J gene is TRBJ1-5, the V gene TRBV19, with 8 bases matching TRBD1. This CDR3 is 13 amino acids long. Germline CDR1 reads LNHDA; CDR2 reads SQIVND (reference sequence). Full variable domain (remainder filled in from reference TRBV19 and TRBJ1-5): DGGITQSPKYLFRKEGQNVTLSCEQNLNHDAMYWYRQDPGQGLRLIYYSQIVNDFQKGDIAEGYSVSREKKESFPLTVTSAQKNPTAFYLCAGSIQGEQPQHFGDGTRLSIL.

This chain joins TRBV28 and TRBJ2-1, with D perhaps TRBD2 (5 bases). The ends were cut back, 6 bases at V and 2 bases at J, with 14 bases in the middle. The length of the CDR3 is 15 residues. Germline CDR1 MDHEN, CDR2 SYDVKM. The CDR3 sequence is CASSQQGLPYNEQFF. The DNA of the CDR3 is TGTGCCAGCAGCCAACAAGGACTTCCCTACAATGAGCAGTTCTTC.